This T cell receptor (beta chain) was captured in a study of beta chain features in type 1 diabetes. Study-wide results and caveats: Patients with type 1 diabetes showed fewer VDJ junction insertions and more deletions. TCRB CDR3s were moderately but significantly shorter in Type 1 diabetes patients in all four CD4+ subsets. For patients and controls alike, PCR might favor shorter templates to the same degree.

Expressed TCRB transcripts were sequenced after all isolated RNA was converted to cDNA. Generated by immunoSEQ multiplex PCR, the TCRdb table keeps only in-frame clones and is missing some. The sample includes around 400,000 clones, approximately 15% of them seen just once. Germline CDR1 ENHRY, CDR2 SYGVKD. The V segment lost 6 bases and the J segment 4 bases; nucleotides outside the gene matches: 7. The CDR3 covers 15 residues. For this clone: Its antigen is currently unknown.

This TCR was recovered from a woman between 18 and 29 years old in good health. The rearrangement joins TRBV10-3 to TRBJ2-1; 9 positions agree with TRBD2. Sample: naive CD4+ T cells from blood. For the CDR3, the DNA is TGTGCCATCAGAGAATTCACTAGCGGGTACAATGAGCAGTTCTTC. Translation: CAIREFTSGYNEQFF.